This T cell receptor beta chain was sequenced for a study of response to subunit inactivated influenza vaccine. Study-level results: Authors suggested each seasonal influenza vaccination recruits few new T cells.

TCRdb re-called the RT-PCR reads with MiXCR, one entry per CDR3 protein. The sample yields fewer than 600,000 distinct CDR3 sequences, approximately 7.3% seen once. The length of the CDR3 is 15 residues. Germline CDR1 reads DFQATT; CDR2 reads SNEGSKA (reference sequence). V dropped 4 bases and J dropped 8; count of bases not matched to a gene: 8. This clonotype has ten or more counts. The antigen remains undetermined. The input for sequencing was PBMCs from blood, taken 23 to 25 months after vaccination. The TCR comes from a man aged 50-75 years who received an inactivated influenza vaccine. The chain couples TRBV20-1 to TRBJ2-1; 13 bases agree with TRBD2. The DNA for the CDR3 is TGCAGTGCTATTGGACTAGCGGGAGTCCGAGATGAGCAGTTCTTC. Its protein is CSAIGLAGVRDEQFF.